The rows below give T cell receptor beta chains drawn from one sample of a study of cytomegalovirus exposure and HLA in healthy donors. Assay: immunoSEQ multiplex PCR; the TCRdb copy retains only in-frame clones and omits some. The profile covers 80,000 to 100,000 clones, with roughly 86% appearing a single time and 10% taken by the ten largest. The sequenced sample was PBMCs. These TCRs come from a human donor in good health. The CDR3 runs from the conserved cysteine through the conserved F or W. D genes are given only for firm matches. Size tells how often a clone was seen (once, few, many) or the class of an expanded clone, and some rows leave it out.

CASSLDRQGTTDTQYF	TGTGCCAGCAGCTTAGATCGGCAGGGGACCACAGATACGCAGTATTTT	TRBJ2-3	TRBV11-1	NA	NA
CASSLGITPSYEQYF	TGCGCCAGCAGCTTGGGCATAACGCCTTCCTACGAGCAGTACTTC	TRBJ2-7	TRBV5-1	NA	NA
CASTSSGTASSYEQYF	TGTGCCAGCACTTCATCCGGGACAGCGAGCTCCTACGAGCAGTACTTC	TRBJ2-7	TRBV28	TRBD1	NA
CASSVGTSGRARETQYF	TGTGCCAGCAGCGTAGGGACTAGCGGGAGGGCCCGAGAGACCCAGTACTTC	TRBJ2-5	TRBV9	TRBD2	NA
CASSSRLADTGELFF	TGCGCCAGCAGCTCTAGACTAGCGGACACCGGGGAGCTGTTTTTT	TRBJ2-2	TRBV5-1	TRBD2	NA
CASSSQTAGELFF	TGTGCCAGCAGCTCCCAAACGGCCGGGGAGCTGTTTTTT	TRBJ2-2	TRBV6-1	NA	NA
CASSVDPPGGTQETQYF	TGTGCCAGCAGCGTAGACCCCCCCGGTGGGACACAAGAGACCCAGTACTTC	TRBJ2-5	TRBV9	NA	NA
CAQEGAGGEGANTGELFF	TGTGCTCAGGAGGGGGCGGGGGGGGAGGGCGCGAACACCGGGGAGCTGTTTTTT	TRBJ2-2	TRBV30	TRBD2	once
CASSEAGQGFQPQHF	TGTGCCAGCAGTGAAGCGGGGCAGGGATTCCAGCCCCAGCATTTT	TRBJ1-5	TRBV6-1	NA	NA
CASRIGGGTISMNTEAFF	TGCGCCAGCAGAATTGGGGGGGGCACCATCTCCATGAACACTGAAGCTTTCTTT	TRBJ1-1	TRBV5-1	NA	NA
CASSLRDGRGLAEQETQYF	TGTGCCAGCAGCTTAAGAGATGGTAGGGGACTAGCGGAACAAGAGACCCAGTACTTC	TRBJ2-5	TRBV7-2	TRBD2	NA
CASSFWRDRATEQFF	TGTGCCAGCAGCTTTTGGCGGGACAGGGCAACTGAGCAGTTCTTC	TRBJ2-1	TRBV11-2	TRBD1	NA
CASSVAGVPYEQYF	TGCGCCAGCAGCGTTGCGGGAGTACCCTACGAGCAGTACTTC	TRBJ2-7	TRBV5-1	TRBD2	NA
CASSSIRQGAWQPQHF	TGTGCCAGCAGCTCCATCCGACAGGGGGCATGGCAGCCCCAGCATTTT	TRBJ1-5	TRBV7-3	TRBD1	NA
CASSSTDRQNEKLFF	TGTGCCAGTAGTAGTACTGACAGGCAAAATGAAAAACTGTTTTTT	TRBJ1-4	TRBV19	NA	NA
CASRSGRGMITEAFF	TGTGCCAGCAGGTCGGGACGGGGGATGATCACTGAAGCTTTCTTT	TRBJ1-1	TRBV6-5	NA	NA
CASSAGTSGRRALREQYF	TGTGCCAGCAGTGCCGGAACTAGCGGGAGGAGGGCCTTGAGGGAGCAGTACTTC	TRBJ2-7	TRBV6-1	TRBD2	NA
CASSPGLGGETQYF	TGCGCCAGCAGCCCCGGACTGGGGGGGGAGACCCAGTACTTC	TRBJ2-5	TRBV5-1	TRBD2	NA
CASSYTPANEQFF	TGTGCCAGCAGCTACACACCCGCCAATGAGCAGTTCTTC	TRBJ2-1	TRBV4-2	NA	NA
CASSYRGLNTEAFF	TGTGCCAGCAGTTACCGGGGGTTGAACACTGAAGCTTTCTTT	TRBJ1-1	TRBV6-6	NA	NA
CASSPSGSGANVLTF	TGTGCCAGCAGCCCATCCGGCTCTGGGGCCAACGTCCTGACTTTC	TRBJ2-6	TRBV7-2	NA	NA
CASSHPRDRGDEQYF	TGTGCCAGCAGCCACCCCCGGGACAGGGGAGACGAGCAGTACTTC	TRBJ2-7	TRBV7-2	TRBD1	once
CASSPGQPYNGQFF	TGTGCCAGCAGCCCCGGACAGCCCTACAATGGGCAGTTCTTC	TRBJ2-1	TRBV7-6	NA	NA
CASSLLSSYNEQFF	TGTGCCAGCAGTCTTCTTAGCTCCTACAATGAGCAGTTCTTC	TRBJ2-1	TRBV27	NA	NA
CASSDIAKNIQYF	TGTGCCAGCAGTGATATAGCCAAAAACATTCAGTACTTC	TRBJ2-4	TRBV6-4	NA	NA
CASSLLLAGGPEQFF	TGTGCCAGCAGCTTACTACTAGCGGGGGGACCTGAGCAGTTCTTC	TRBJ2-1	TRBV9	TRBD2	NA
CASSNYPSGVLDEQFF	TGTGCCAGCAGCAATTACCCTAGCGGGGTCTTAGATGAGCAGTTCTTC	TRBJ2-1	TRBV7-9	TRBD2	NA
CASSAAGGSNEQFF	TGTGCCAGCAGTGCCGCCGGCGGGAGCAATGAGCAGTTCTTC	TRBJ2-1	TRBV6-6	TRBD2	NA
CASSDSKTSGTDTQYF	TGTGCCAGCAGTGACTCGAAGACTAGCGGAACAGATACGCAGTATTTT	TRBJ2-3	TRBV6-4	TRBD2	NA
CASSLESSGRGFEQYF	TGTGCCAGCAGCTTGGAGTCTAGCGGGAGAGGGTTCGAGCAGTACTTC	TRBJ2-7	TRBV5-4	TRBD2	NA
CAWNWGGNSGANVLTF	TGTGCCTGGAACTGGGGGGGGAATAGTGGGGCCAACGTCCTGACTTTC	TRBJ2-6	TRBV30	TRBD2	NA
CASRDQRGTGETQYF	TGTGCCAGCAGAGACCAGAGAGGAACGGGAGAGACCCAGTACTTC	TRBJ2-5	TRBV28	NA	NA
CASSLLGGNSYEQYF	TGTGCCAGCAGTTTACTGGGGGGGAACTCCTACGAGCAGTACTTC	TRBJ2-7	TRBV27	TRBD2	NA
CASSTGGATTSTETQYF	TGTGCCAGCAGCACTGGTGGGGCTACGACTAGCACTGAGACCCAGTACTTC	TRBJ2-5	TRBV7-9	TRBD2	NA
CASSLIGTSGRAGQETQYF	TGTGCCAGCAGCTTGATCGGGACTAGCGGGAGGGCCGGCCAAGAGACCCAGTACTTC	TRBJ2-5	TRBV11-2	TRBD2	few
CASSQGQGGELFF	TGTGCCAGCAGCCAAGGACAGGGCGGGGAGCTGTTTTTT	TRBJ2-2	TRBV14	TRBD1	NA
CASSLEDISYEQYF	TGTGCCAGCAGTTTAGAGGACATCTCCTACGAGCAGTACTTC	TRBJ2-7	TRBV28	NA	NA
CASSLLSGRESSYNEQFF	TGTGCCAGCAGTTTACTTAGCGGGAGGGAAAGCTCCTACAATGAGCAGTTCTTC	TRBJ2-1	TRBV28	TRBD2	NA
CASSGNAGARTGELFF	TGCGCCAGCAGCGGTAATGCGGGAGCCCGCACCGGGGAGCTGTTTTTT	TRBJ2-2	TRBV5-1	TRBD2	NA
CASSRGGQPNQPQHF	TGTGCCAGCTCCCGAGGGGGACAGCCCAATCAGCCCCAGCATTTT	TRBJ1-5	TRBV9	TRBD1	NA
CASIRQGVNTEAFF	TGTGCCAGTATTCGACAGGGGGTGAACACTGAAGCTTTCTTT	TRBJ1-1	TRBV19	TRBD1	NA
CASIYETQYF	TGTGCCAGCATATATGAGACCCAGTACTTC	TRBJ2-5	TRBV7-3	NA	NA
CASSLAGVDTQYF	TGTGCCAGCAGCTTAGCGGGAGTAGATACGCAGTATTTT	TRBJ2-3	TRBV7-3	TRBD2	NA
CASSIPPSTDTQYF	TGTGCCAGTAGTATACCCCCTAGCACAGATACGCAGTATTTT	TRBJ2-3	TRBV19	NA	NA
CASSEGPGTDTQYF	TGTGCCAGCAGTGAAGGCCCGGGAACAGATACGCAGTATTTT	TRBJ2-3	TRBV6-1	NA	NA
CASSTLTDSEAFF	TGTGCCAGCAGCACGCTTACCGACAGTGAAGCTTTCTTT	TRBJ1-1	TRBV7-9	NA	NA